This T cell receptor beta chain was recovered during a study of blood T cell repertoires in COVID-19. Study in general: Whether acute or convalescent, the COVID-19 samples came from the United States, Italy and Spain. PBMCs, B-cell-depleted T cells, or T cells were the source of the cDNA or gDNA that made up the material.

In the source study's methods: For nucleated cells, counts were estimated from reference gene primer amplification. The table came from immunoSEQ multiplex PCR; TCRdb's copy has only in-frame clones and leaves some out. The D gene and trimming were derived from the DNA, and the V and J assignments and clone size from that table. This table holds about 44,000 clones, roughly 90% found once. Trimming took 5 bases from V and 4 from J; bases not matched to a gene: 4. Germline V lookup: CDR1 LNHDA, CDR2 SQIVND (reference sequence). CDR3 length: 13 residues. V gene TRBV19 combines with J gene TRBJ2-7; 8 nucleotides line up with TRBD2. The origin of this receptor is a human donor in a cohort sampled during active COVID-19. The sequencing sample was made of peripheral blood. The CDR3 DNA sequence: TGTGCCAGTAGTGTCGGGGGGGGATACGAGCAGTACTTC. Translated: CASSVGGGYEQYF.